This is a list of T cell receptor beta chains from one sample in a study of metastatic and nonmetastatic thyroid tumors. TCRdb reanalyzed the PCR reads with MiXCR. This repertoire shows around 13,000 clones, 9% to 13% found once; its top ten account for about 31%. The material sequenced was blood. The receptors here all came from a female donor with papillary thyroid cancer or a benign thyroid nodule (not recorded which). Some clones in this sample may be carry-over from other donors' samples. The CDR3 runs from the conserved cysteine through the conserved F or W. A D gene is named only where the DNA matches it firmly. Where a row states a size, it is once, few, many or the class of an expanded clone; other rows omit it.

many	TRBV2	TRBD2	TRBJ2-5	TGTGCCAGCAGTGACTCGAGACTAGCGGGAGAGGTAGAGACCCAGTACTTC	CASSDSRLAGEVETQYF
many	TRBV4-1	-	TRBJ1-6	TGCGCCAGCAGCCAAGATCTGGGCATCTCCCCCCCCCTCCACTTT	CASSQDLGISPPLHF
medium-sized	TRBV12-3/TRBV12-4	-	TRBJ1-6	TGTGCCAGCAGCCCGGGACCCTATAATTCACCCCTCCACTTT	CASSPGPYNSPLHF
-	TRBV19	-	TRBJ1-1	TGTGCCAGTAGTATCGGGACACTTAACACTGAAGCTTTCTTT	CASSIGTLNTEAFF
-	TRBV11-1	TRBD1	TRBJ2-5	TGTGCCAGCAGCCGTACCTTGGGACAGCAAGAGACCCAGTGCTTC	CASSRTLGQQETQCF
-	TRBV30	-	TRBJ2-3	TGTGCCTGGAGTAGTCGGGACTCCTTTACAGATACGCAGTATTTT	CAWSSRDSFTDTQYF
many	TRBV9	-	TRBJ2-7	TGTGCCAGCAGCGTAGGGACGGATAATTACGAGCAGTACTTC	CASSVGTDNYEQYF
-	TRBV18	-	TRBJ1-1	TGTGCCAGCTCACTAGACAGGTTGAACACTGAAGCTTTCTTT	CASSLDRLNTEAFF
-	TRBV6-1	TRBD1	TRBJ1-5	TGTGCCAGCAGTCCGGACAGGGGGAGTCAGCAGCAGCATTTT	CASSPDRGSQQQHF
-	TRBV5-1	-	TRBJ2-7	TGCGCCAGCAGAGGGACGGGGTACTACGAGCAGTACTTC	CASRGTGYYEQYF
medium-sized	TRBV24-1	-	TRBJ2-3	TGTGCCACCAGTGACCCGACAGGTCCGACAGATACGCAGTATTTT	CATSDPTGPTDTQYF
medium-sized	TRBV19	TRBD1	TRBJ2-3	TGTGCCAGTAGGTACCAGGGGGCAGGAGATACGCAGTATTTT	CASRYQGAGDTQYF
many	TRBV5-1	-	TRBJ2-3	TGCGCCAGCAGCCCGGCGGGGAGCACAGATACGCAGTATTTT	CASSPAGSTDTQYF
many	TRBV30	-	TRBJ2-7	TGTGCCTGGAGTGTACACGGGTCTTCAAGCGAGCAGTACTTC	CAWSVHGSSSEQYF
many	TRBV30	-	TRBJ2-3	TGTGCCTGGACGGGGGCAGATACGCAGTATTTT	CAWTGADTQYF
many	TRBV30	-	TRBJ1-1	TGTGCCTGGGGTCAGGGACAGAACACTGAAGCTTTCTTT	CAWGQGQNTEAFF